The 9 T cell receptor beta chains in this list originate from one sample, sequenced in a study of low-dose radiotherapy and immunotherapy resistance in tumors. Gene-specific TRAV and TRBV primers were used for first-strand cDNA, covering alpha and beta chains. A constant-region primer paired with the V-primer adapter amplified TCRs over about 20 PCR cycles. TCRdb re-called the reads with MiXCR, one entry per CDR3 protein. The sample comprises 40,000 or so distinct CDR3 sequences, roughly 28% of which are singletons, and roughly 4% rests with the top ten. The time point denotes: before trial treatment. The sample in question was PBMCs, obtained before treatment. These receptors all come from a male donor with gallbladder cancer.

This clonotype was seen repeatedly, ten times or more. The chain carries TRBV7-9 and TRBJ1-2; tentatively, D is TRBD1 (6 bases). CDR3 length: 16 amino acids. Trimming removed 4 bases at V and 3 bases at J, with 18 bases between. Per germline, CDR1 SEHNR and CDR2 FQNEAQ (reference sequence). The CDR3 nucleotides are TGTGCCAGCAGCTCCACCCTCGGGGGGCGCCACTATGGCTACACCTTC. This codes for CASSSTLGGRHYGYTF.

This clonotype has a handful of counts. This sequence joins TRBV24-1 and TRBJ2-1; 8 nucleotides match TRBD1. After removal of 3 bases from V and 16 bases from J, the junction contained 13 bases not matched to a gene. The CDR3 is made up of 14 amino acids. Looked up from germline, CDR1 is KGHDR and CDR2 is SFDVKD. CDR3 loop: CATSDEPWDRLYFF. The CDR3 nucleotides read TGTGCCACCAGTGATGAACCTTGGGACAGGCTGTACTTCTTC.

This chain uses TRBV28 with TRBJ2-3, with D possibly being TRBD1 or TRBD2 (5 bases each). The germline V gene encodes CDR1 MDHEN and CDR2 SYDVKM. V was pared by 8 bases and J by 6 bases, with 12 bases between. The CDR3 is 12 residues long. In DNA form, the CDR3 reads TGTGCCAGCCATGCCGGGGCCGATACGCAGTATTTT. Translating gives CASHAGADTQYF.

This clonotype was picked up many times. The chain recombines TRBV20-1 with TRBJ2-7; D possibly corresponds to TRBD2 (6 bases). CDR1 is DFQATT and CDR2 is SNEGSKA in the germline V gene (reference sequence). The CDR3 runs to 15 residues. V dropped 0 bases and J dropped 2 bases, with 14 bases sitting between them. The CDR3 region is CSARDRRGRTYEQYF. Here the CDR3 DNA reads TGCAGTGCTAGAGATAGGCGGGGACGGACCTACGAGCAGTACTTC.

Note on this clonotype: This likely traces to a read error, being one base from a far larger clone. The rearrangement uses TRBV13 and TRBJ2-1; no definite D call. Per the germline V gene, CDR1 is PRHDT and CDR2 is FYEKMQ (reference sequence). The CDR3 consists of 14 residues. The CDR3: CTSLMSDSYNEQFF. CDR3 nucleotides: TGTACCTCCCTTATGAGCGACTCCTACAATGAGCAGTTCTTC.

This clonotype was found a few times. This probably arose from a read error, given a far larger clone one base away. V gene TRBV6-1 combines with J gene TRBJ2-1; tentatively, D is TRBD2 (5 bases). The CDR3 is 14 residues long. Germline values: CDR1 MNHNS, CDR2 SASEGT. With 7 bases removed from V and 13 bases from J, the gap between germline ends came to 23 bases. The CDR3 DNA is TGTGCCAGCACCCCCGTGAGCGCAGCGGAGACCCAGTTCTTC. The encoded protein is CASTPVSAAETQFF.

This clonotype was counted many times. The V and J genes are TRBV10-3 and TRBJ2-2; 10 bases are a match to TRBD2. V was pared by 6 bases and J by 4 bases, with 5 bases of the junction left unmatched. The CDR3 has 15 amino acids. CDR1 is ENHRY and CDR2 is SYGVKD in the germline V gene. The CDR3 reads CAISALAGFTGELFF. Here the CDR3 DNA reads TGTGCCATCAGCGCACTAGCGGGGTTCACCGGGGAGCTGTTTTTT.

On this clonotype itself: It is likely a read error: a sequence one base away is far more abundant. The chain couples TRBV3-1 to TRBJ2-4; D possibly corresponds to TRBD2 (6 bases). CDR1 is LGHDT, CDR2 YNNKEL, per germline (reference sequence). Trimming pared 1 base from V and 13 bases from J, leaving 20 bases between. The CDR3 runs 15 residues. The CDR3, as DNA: TGTGCCAGCAGCCAAGGACTAGTCTCCTACAATGAGCAGTACTTC. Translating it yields CASSQGLVSYNEQYF. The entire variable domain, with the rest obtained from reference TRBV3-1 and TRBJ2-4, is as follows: DTAVSQTPKYLVTQMGNDKSIKCEQNLGHDTMYWYKQDSKKFLKIMFSYNNKELIINETVPNRFSPKSPDKAHLNLHINSLELGDSAVYFCASSQGLVSYNEQYFGAGTRLSVL.

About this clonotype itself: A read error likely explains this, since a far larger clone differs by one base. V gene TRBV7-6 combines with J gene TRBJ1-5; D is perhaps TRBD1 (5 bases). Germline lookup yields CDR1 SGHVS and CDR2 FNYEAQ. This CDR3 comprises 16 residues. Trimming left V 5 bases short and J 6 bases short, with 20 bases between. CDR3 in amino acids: CASSRGLSESGQPQHF. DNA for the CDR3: TGTGCCAGCAGCAGGGGACTATCCGAATCGGGTCAGCCCCAGCATTTT.